What follows is one TCR beta chain and its context. Its specificity is unknown. The data were taken from a study of T cells in localized non-small cell lung cancer. Overall study findings and caveats: Heterogeneity cannot be ruled out, as sequencing used one tumor region only. In adjacent lung, a median about 50 of the top 100 tumor clones were found. Longer survival (overall) was linked to higher T cell density in blood.

V lost 7 bases, J lost 4 bases, and 12 bases lay in between. CDR1 and CDR2 from the germline V gene are LGHNT and FRNRAP. CDR3 length: 13 residues. Sequencing used immunoSEQ multiplex PCR; TCRdb keeps in-frame clones, though not all of them. Among 15,000 to 25,000 clones listed, 85% to 95% were seen once. This chain joins TRBV12-5 and TRBJ2-3; D might be TRBD2 (5 bases). This TCR was sampled from a male donor at least 60 years old with stage I squamous cell lung carcinoma. Sequencing used peripheral blood, obtained before any cancer treatment. The CDR3 region has the DNA TGTGCTAGTGCCAAACTAGTTTCAGATACGCAGTATTTT. It encodes CASAKLVSDTQYF.